The subject of this entry is one TCR beta chain. The data stem from a study of CD4+ T cells in melanoma. V trimming: 1 base; J trimming: 6 bases; junction bases outside the gene matches: 2. This CDR3 is 14 amino acids long. CDR1 is MGHDK and CDR2 is SYGVNS in the germline V gene. Using immunoSEQ multiplex PCR, the repertoire was profiled, and TCRdb retains in-frame clones only, with some absent. The data contain over 100,000 clones, 92% of them seen just once; the ten biggest clones take up 3% to 4%. The sequence derives from a human donor with melanoma. The chain couples TRBV25-1 to TRBJ2-7, with 11 positions matching TRBD1. Sequencing input: peripheral blood. CDR3 nucleotides: TGTGCCAGCAGTGAATTTGGGACAGGGGGCGAGCAGTACTTC. Protein product: CASSEFGTGGEQYF.